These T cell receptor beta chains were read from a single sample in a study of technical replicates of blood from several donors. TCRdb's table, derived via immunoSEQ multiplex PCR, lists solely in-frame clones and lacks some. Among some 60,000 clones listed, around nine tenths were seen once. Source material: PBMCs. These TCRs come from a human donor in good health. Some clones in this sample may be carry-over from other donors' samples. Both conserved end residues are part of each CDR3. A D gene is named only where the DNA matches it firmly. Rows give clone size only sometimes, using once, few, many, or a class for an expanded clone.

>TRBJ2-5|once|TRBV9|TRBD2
CASSGTSGSLETQYF
TGTGCCAGCAGCGGGACTAGCGGGAGTCTGGAGACCCAGTACTTC
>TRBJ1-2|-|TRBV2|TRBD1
CASQEQGVDGYTF
TGTGCCAGTCAGGAGCAGGGGGTCGATGGCTACACCTTC
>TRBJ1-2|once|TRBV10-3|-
CVAGLTNYGYTF
TGTGTAGCGGGTTTAACGAACTATGGCTACACCTTC
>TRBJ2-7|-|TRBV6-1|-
CASEGVPYEQYF
TGTGCCAGCGAGGGGGTCCCCTACGAGCAGTACTTC
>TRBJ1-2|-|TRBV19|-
CASNAANYGYTF
TGTGCCTCCAACGCGGCTAACTATGGCTACACCTTC
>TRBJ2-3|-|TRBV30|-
CAWREAYTQYF
TGTGCCTGGAGAGAGGCTTATACGCAGTATTTT
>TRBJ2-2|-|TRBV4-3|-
CASSQDGTPNTGELFF
TGCGCCAGCAGCCAAGATGGGACACCGAACACCGGGGAGCTGTTTTTT
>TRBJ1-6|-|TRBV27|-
CASSFLQALGNSPLHF
TGTGCCAGCAGTTTTCTTCAGGCCCTCGGTAATTCACCCCTCCACTTT
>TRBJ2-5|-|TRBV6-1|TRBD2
CASSEAAGGQETQYF
TGTGCCAGCAGTGAAGCAGCGGGGGGGCAAGAGACCCAGTACTTC
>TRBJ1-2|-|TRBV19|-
CASNLQGLGYTF
TGTGCCAGTAACCTCCAGGGGCTTGGCTACACCTTC
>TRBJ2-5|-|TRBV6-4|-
CASSDIGLRQTQYF
TGTGCCAGCAGTGACATAGGACTGCGGCAGACCCAGTACTTC
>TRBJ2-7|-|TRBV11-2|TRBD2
CASSQRGGAGGEQYF
TGTGCCAGCAGTCAACGGGGAGGGGCCGGAGGGGAGCAGTACTTC
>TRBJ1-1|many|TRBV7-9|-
CASSLTDTEAFF
TGTGCCAGCAGCTTAACAGACACTGAAGCTTTCTTT
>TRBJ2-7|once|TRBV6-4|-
CASPDRGGSHEQYF
TGTGCCAGCCCTGACAGGGGAGGGTCCCACGAGCAGTACTTC
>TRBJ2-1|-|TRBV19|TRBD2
CASNPGGEAYNEQFF
TGTGCCAGTAATCCTGGGGGGGAAGCCTACAATGAGCAGTTCTTC
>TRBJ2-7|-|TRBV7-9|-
CASSLLGDHYEQYF
TGTGCCAGCTCGCTTTTAGGAGACCACTACGAGCAGTACTTC
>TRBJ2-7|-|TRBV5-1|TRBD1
CASSLGTGTPYEQYF
TGCGCCAGCAGCTTGGGGACAGGGACACCCTACGAGCAGTACTTC
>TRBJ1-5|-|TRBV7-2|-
CASSLKSVDQPQHF
TGTGCCAGCAGCTTAAAGTCGGTGGATCAGCCCCAGCATTTT
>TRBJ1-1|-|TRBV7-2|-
CASTQGRGNTEAFF
TGTGCCAGCACCCAAGGGCGGGGGAACACTGAAGCTTTCTTT
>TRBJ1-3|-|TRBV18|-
CASSPRGTGNTIYF
TGTGCCAGCTCACCTCGCGGGACTGGAAACACCATATATTTT
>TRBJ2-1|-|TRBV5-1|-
CASSLGALSSYNEQFF
TGCGCCAGCAGCTTGGGGGCCCTGAGCTCCTACAATGAGCAGTTCTTC
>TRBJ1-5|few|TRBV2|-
CASRNDRNQPQHF
TGTGCCAGCAGAAATGACAGGAATCAGCCCCAGCATTTT
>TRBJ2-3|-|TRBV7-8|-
CASSFSRDTQYF
TGTGCCAGCAGCTTTTCGAGGGATACGCAGTATTTT
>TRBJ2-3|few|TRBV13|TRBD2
CASSLGGLVKSDTQYF
TGTGCCAGCAGCTTGGGGGGACTAGTGAAATCAGATACGCAGTATTTT
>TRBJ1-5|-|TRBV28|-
CASRSSGAQHF
TGTGCCAGCAGATCTTCGGGGGCCCAGCATTTT
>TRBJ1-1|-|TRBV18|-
CASSTDGREAFF
TGTGCCAGCTCGACTGACGGTAGGGAAGCTTTCTTT
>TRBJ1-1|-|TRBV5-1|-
CASSSLNQGNEAFF
TGCGCCAGCAGCTCCTTAAATCAGGGGAATGAAGCTTTCTTT
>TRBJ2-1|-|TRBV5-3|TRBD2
CARSLVAGVFHNEQFF
TGTGCCAGAAGCTTGGTTGCGGGAGTCTTCCACAATGAGCAGTTCTTC